This passage covers 31 T cell receptor beta chains from one sample sequenced in a study of cytomegalovirus exposure and HLA in healthy donors. Assay: immunoSEQ multiplex PCR; the TCRdb copy retains only in-frame clones and omits some. The data hold over 65,000 clones, with 90% to 95% observed a single time. The sample taken for sequencing was PBMCs. These receptors were taken from a woman between 18 and 29 years old in good health and CMV-seropositive.

This clone was seen a handful of times. The chain carries TRBV10-1 and TRBJ1-1; D possibly corresponds to TRBD1 (5 bases). Trimming cost V 6 bases and J 1 base, with 12 bases left between them. Germline V gene sequence: CDR1 WNHNN, CDR2 SYGVQD (reference sequence). The CDR3 runs 14 residues. CDR3 loop: CASSLGQGNTEAFF. The CDR3 DNA reads TGCGCCAGCAGCCTGGGGCAGGGGAACACTGAAGCTTTCTTT.

The CDR3 coding sequence is TGCAGCGACACAAAACGGACAGGGACGTACTATGGCTACACCTTC. This gives the protein CSDTKRTGTYYGYTF. The chain joins TRBV29-1 to TRBJ1-2; TRBD1 matches at 8 bases. J gave up 3 bases and V 7 bases, and 13 bases lay outside the gene matches. Per the germline V gene, CDR1 is SQVTM and CDR2 is ANQGSEA. This CDR3 contains 15 residues.

Notes on this clone: An end of the junction does not agree with germline; a read error may underlie this. The chain has TRBV7-9 and TRBJ1-2, with 8 bases lining up with TRBD1. This CDR3 region has 16 residues. Germline V gene data show CDR1 as SEHNR and CDR2 as FQNEAQ (reference sequence). Written as DNA, the CDR3 is TGTGCCAGCACCTTAATGGGGACAGGTTCTAACTATGGCTACACCTTC. Translation: CASTLMGTGSNYGYTF. The variable domain in full, completed from reference TRBV7-9 and TRBJ1-2, reads DTGVSQNPRHKITKRGQNVTFRCDPISEHNRLYWYRQTLGQGPEFLTYFQNEAQLEKSRLLSDRFSAERPKGSFSTLEIQRTEQGDSAMYLCASTLMGTGSNYGYTFGSGTRLTVV.

J is TRBJ2-2 and V is TRBV18; D is unresolved. The CDR3 is 14 amino acids. Trimming removed 1 base at V and 3 bases at J, with 6 bases between. Per the germline V gene, CDR1 is KGHSH and CDR2 is LQKENI. The CDR3, as DNA: TGTGCCAGCTCACCACTTCCGGACACCGGGGAGCTGTTTTTT. Protein product: CASSPLPDTGELFF.

V usage is TRBV7-6 and J usage is TRBJ1-3, with D maybe TRBD1 (6 bases). The germline gives CDR1 SGHVS, CDR2 FNYEAQ. This CDR3 comprises 14 residues. V dropped 7 bases and J dropped 1 base, with 11 bases sitting between them. This chain's CDR3 is CASTTGPSGNTIYF. CDR3 nucleotides: TGTGCCAGCACGACAGGCCCGTCTGGAAACACCATATATTTT.

CDR3 region: CSVGVGRPPYEQYF. DNA for the CDR3: TGCAGCGTTGGGGTCGGGAGACCCCCCTACGAGCAGTACTTC. The chain employs TRBV29-1 and TRBJ2-7; weak D call: TRBD2 (6 bases). In germline, CDR1 is SQVTM, CDR2 ANQGSEA. Trimming removed 4 bases from V and 2 bases from J, with 15 bases in between. This CDR3 has 14 residues.

This clone came up once. The J gene is TRBJ1-1, the V gene TRBV7-8, with D perhaps matching TRBD1 (6 bases). V was clipped by 4 bases and J by 0 bases, with 12 bases between them. CDR3 size: 15 residues. The germline gives CDR1 SGHVS, CDR2 FQNEAQ. The CDR3 reads CASSYGGHMNTEAFF. The CDR3 region has the DNA TGTGCCAGCAGCTATGGGGGACATATGAACACTGAAGCTTTCTTT.

This sequence joins TRBV5-1 and TRBJ2-3; weak D call: TRBD1 (6 bases). The V gene lost 2 bases and the J gene lost 6 bases, with 16 bases spanning the gap. The germline gives CDR1 SGHRS, CDR2 YFSETQ. The CDR3 runs 15 residues. CDR3 DNA sequence: TGCGCCAGCAGCTTAGAGGGTGCAGGGGCCGATACGCAGTATTTT. As protein: CASSLEGAGADTQYF.

This chain connects TRBV30 to TRBJ1-2, with D tentatively TRBD1 (6 bases). Germline assignment: CDR1 GTSNPN and CDR2 SVGIG (reference sequence). Trimming stripped 2 bases from V and 6 bases from J, with 13 bases between. This CDR3 has 13 amino acids. DNA for the CDR3: TGTGCCTGGAGTCGGGGGGCCGGCCATGGCTACACCTTC. Translating gives CAWSRGAGHGYTF.

V and J are TRBV5-4 and TRBJ1-2, with 9 bases that match TRBD1. CDR3 length equals 15 residues. Germline CDR1 reads SGHNT; CDR2 reads YYREEE (reference sequence). J was trimmed by 2 bases and V by 1 base; bases with no gene match: 3. The CDR3, as DNA: TGTGCCAGCAGCTTGACAGGACAGGGGAACTATGGCTACACCTTC. Its translation is CASSLTGQGNYGYTF.

The V call is TRBV9, the J call TRBJ1-2; D is undetermined. V was pared by 0 bases and J by 11 bases, with 11 bases between. Per germline, CDR1 SGDLS and CDR2 YYNGEE. The CDR3 length is 12 residues. CDR3 sequence reads: CASSVDGGSYTF. The CDR3 DNA is TGTGCCAGCAGCGTAGACGGAGGGAGTTACACCTTC.

The chain employs TRBV18 and TRBJ2-7; a possible D gene is TRBD2 (6 bases). V lost 3 bases and J 3 bases, leaving 18 bases between the germline ends. The length of the CDR3 is 16 residues. Germline V gene lookup returns CDR1 KGHSH and CDR2 LQKENI. The CDR3 is CASSPKGQGGRYEQYF. In DNA form, the CDR3 reads TGTGCCAGCTCACCGAAAGGGCAGGGAGGACGCTACGAGCAGTACTTC.

The chain uses TRBV29-1 and TRBJ1-2; 10 nucleotides match TRBD1. The CDR3 loop spans 15 amino acids. Trimming removed 0 bases from V and 2 bases from J; junction bases left unmatched: 3. The germline V gene has CDR1 SQVTM and CDR2 ANQGSEA. The CDR3: CSVEEWDRGNYGYTF. The CDR3 region has the DNA TGCAGCGTTGAAGAGTGGGACAGGGGAAACTATGGCTACACCTTC.

V usage is TRBV6-1 and J usage is TRBJ2-5, with D uncertain. V gave up 7 bases and J gave up 5 bases, with 5 bases separating them. The CDR3 consists of 10 residues. Germline values: CDR1 MNHNS, CDR2 SASEGT. The CDR3 DNA follows: TGTGCCAGCAAAGAGGAGACCCAGTACTTC. Protein: CASKEETQYF.

V gene TRBV5-4 combines with J gene TRBJ2-7, with 9 bases identical to TRBD1. Germline values: CDR1 SGHNT, CDR2 YYREEE (reference sequence). V gave up 4 bases and J gave up 2 bases; unmatched junction bases: 7. This CDR3 is built from 15 residues. CDR3 amino acids: CASSPGQGLTYEQYF. CDR3 in DNA: TGTGCCAGCAGCCCCGGACAGGGGCTGACCTACGAGCAGTACTTC. Complete variable domain (other parts from reference TRBV5-4 and TRBJ2-7): ETGVTQSPTHLIKTRGQQVTLRCSSQSGHNTVSWYQQALGQGPQFIFQYYREEENGRGNFPPRFSGLQFPNYSSELNVNALELDDSALYLCASSPGQGLTYEQYFGPGTRLTVT.

The CDR3 spells CASSVTGLETQYF. The CDR3 DNA is TGTGCCAGCAGCGTTACAGGGTTGGAGACCCAGTACTTC. The chain uses TRBV9 and TRBJ2-5, with D possibly TRBD1 on 6 matching bases. The CDR3 covers 13 residues. Germline V CDR1 and CDR2: SGDLS, YYNGEE. V shed 2 bases and J shed 5 bases, with 10 bases lying between them. Based on the CDR3 plus reference TRBV9 and TRBJ2-5, the full variable domain is DSGVTQTPKHLITATGQRVTLRCSPRSGDLSVYWYQQSLDQGLQFLIQYYNGEERAKGNILERFSAQQFPDLHSELNLSSLELGDSALYFCASSVTGLETQYFGPGTRLLVL.

V is TRBV18 and J is TRBJ2-7; TRBD2 matches 7 bases. Losses at the gene ends were 2 bases for V and 4 bases for J; bases not matched to a gene: 11. The CDR3 is 16 amino acids. From germline, CDR1 is KGHSH and CDR2 LQKENI. In DNA form, the CDR3 reads TGTGCCAGCTCACCATCAAGCGGTCCGGGGGGATACGAGCAGTACTTC. Translated, it gives CASSPSSGPGGYEQYF.

V is TRBV18 and J is TRBJ2-3; TRBD1 matches 11 bases. Germline trimming cut 0 bases from V and 1 base from J; bases unmatched to any gene: 12. The germline gives CDR1 KGHSH, CDR2 LQKENI. This CDR3 region has 20 residues. This CDR3 reads CASSPPPRGQGVFGTDTQYF. The CDR3, as DNA: TGTGCCAGCTCACCACCCCCCCGGGGACAGGGGGTATTCGGCACAGATACGCAGTATTTT.

This chain connects TRBV6-4 to TRBJ2-1, with 10 bases that match TRBD2. The CDR3 contains 15 residues. Germline CDR1 reads MRHNA; CDR2 reads SNTAGT. Germline trimming cut 0 bases from V and 5 bases from J; bases unmatched to any gene: 1. Here the CDR3 reads CASSDSAGGHNEQFF. The DNA of the CDR3 is TGTGCCAGCAGTGACTCAGCGGGGGGGCACAATGAGCAGTTCTTC.

V gene TRBV19 combines with J gene TRBJ1-2, with D tentatively TRBD1 (5 bases). CDR1 is LNHDA, CDR2 SQIVND, per germline (reference sequence). Trimming left V 3 bases short and J 8 bases short, with 16 bases between. The CDR3 sequence is 14 residues long. CDR3 amino acids: CASSISDSLGGYTF. The CDR3 DNA reads TGTGCCAGTAGTATCTCCGACAGCCTCGGAGGCTACACCTTC.

This chain uses TRBV7-9 with TRBJ2-5; 9 nucleotides align to TRBD2. V shed 1 base and J 5 bases; nucleotides not matched to a gene: 8. In germline, CDR1 is SEHNR, CDR2 FQNEAQ (reference sequence). The length of the CDR3 is 16 residues. CDR3: CASSLGREGLGETQYF. The CDR3 DNA reads as TGTGCCAGCAGCTTAGGGCGGGAGGGCCTTGGGGAGACCCAGTACTTC.

The chain uses TRBV18 and TRBJ2-5; D is uncertain. Germline V gene lookup returns CDR1 KGHSH and CDR2 LQKENI. Trimming cost V 2 bases and J 4 bases, with 5 bases left between them. There are 12 residues in the CDR3. CDR3 in DNA: TGTGCCAGCTCACCAAGCTTAGAGACCCAGTACTTC. Its protein is CASSPSLETQYF.

V usage is TRBV5-5 and J usage is TRBJ1-6; 7 bases are shared with TRBD1. CDR3 length: 13 amino acids. The V gene's germline CDR1 is SGHKS and CDR2 YYEKEE (reference sequence). Unmatched junction bases numbered 0, after V lost 4 bases and J lost 5 bases. CDR3 DNA sequence: TGTGCCAGCAGCCAGGGGGATAATTCACCCCTCCACTTT. This codes for CASSQGDNSPLHF. Looking up the rest from reference TRBV5-5 and TRBJ1-6 gives the full variable domain: DAGVTQSPTHLIKTRGQQVTLRCSPISGHKSVSWYQQVLGQGPQFIFQYYEKEERGRGNFPDRFSARQFPNYSSELNVNALLLGDSALYLCASSQGDNSPLHFGNGTRLTVT.

The gene calls are TRBV5-6 and TRBJ2-2; D gene unclear. The CDR3 is 12 residues long. Germline loops: CDR1 SGHDT, CDR2 YYEEEE. V lost 2 bases, J lost 6 bases, and 5 bases lay in between. The CDR3, as DNA: TGTGCCAGCAGCTTCGGGTCCGGGGAGCTGTTTTTT. This encodes CASSFGSGELFF. Full variable domain (outside the CDR3, taken from reference TRBV5-6 and TRBJ2-2): DAGVTQSPTHLIKTRGQQVTLRCSPKSGHDTVSWYQQALGQGPQFIFQYYEEEERQRGNFPDRFSGHQFPNYSSELNVNALLLGDSALYLCASSFGSGELFFGEGSRLTVL.

This clone was recorded only once. The chain uses TRBV13 and TRBJ2-3; TRBD2 aligns across 9 bases. V lost 0 bases, J lost 3 bases, and 4 bases stayed unmatched. This CDR3 region has 16 residues. Per the germline V gene, CDR1 is PRHDT and CDR2 is FYEKMQ (reference sequence). The CDR3 nucleotides read TGTGCCAGCAGCTTAGGAGGGACTAGCTGGACAGATACGCAGTATTTT. This encodes CASSLGGTSWTDTQYF.

This chain uses TRBV7-2 with TRBJ1-3; D gene unclear. Germline V gene data show CDR1 as SGHTA and CDR2 as FQGNSA. This CDR3 comprises 14 residues. Trimming took 5 bases from V and 5 from J, leaving 13 bases between them. The CDR3 spells CASSPHAGRNTIYF. In DNA form, the CDR3 reads TGTGCCAGCAGCCCCCACGCAGGCCGAAACACCATATATTTT.

This chain uses TRBV19 with TRBJ1-1, with D perhaps TRBD1 (6 bases). V was shortened by 7 bases and J by 4 bases, with 25 bases between the two germline ends. Germline lookup yields CDR1 LNHDA and CDR2 SQIVND (reference sequence). The length of the CDR3 is 17 residues. CDR3 residues: CASKRGTIESSSTEAFF. The CDR3 region has the DNA TGTGCCAGTAAGAGGGGGACGATTGAGTCCTCAAGCACTGAAGCTTTCTTT.

The V and J genes are TRBV10-3 and TRBJ2-5, with TRBD2 matching over 10 bases. Germline CDR1 reads ENHRY; CDR2 reads SYGVKD. CDR3 length: 16 amino acids. Trimming at V came to 4 bases and at J to 5 bases, leaving 10 bases not matched to a gene. This CDR3 reads CAISASLAGGGETQYF. The CDR3 nucleotides are TGTGCCATCAGTGCCTCTTTAGCGGGGGGCGGGGAGACCCAGTACTTC.

The J gene is TRBJ2-3, the V gene TRBV5-1, with 10 bases fitting TRBD2. The CDR3 sequence is 16 residues long. J gave up 4 bases and V 7 bases, and 12 bases lay outside the gene matches. Germline V CDR1 and CDR2: SGHRS, YFSETQ. DNA of the CDR3: TGCGCCAGCGGAAGGTCTAGCGGGAGTTCGGCAGATACGCAGTATTTT. It is translated as CASGRSSGSSADTQYF.

The CDR3 bases are TGTGCCAGCAGTGAGGGGCAGTTAAATGAAAAACTGTTTTTT. Its translation: CASSEGQLNEKLFF. The chain employs TRBV2 and TRBJ1-4; D is possibly TRBD1 (5 bases). Trimming took 3 bases from V and 5 from J, leaving 10 bases between them. The CDR3 consists of 14 residues. Germline V gene lookup returns CDR1 SNHLY and CDR2 FYNNEI.

The genes are TRBV27 and TRBJ1-1; TRBD1 matches 9 bases. Trimming removed 5 bases from V and 0 bases from J; junction bases left unmatched: 7. The CDR3 is 16 residues long. Germline values: CDR1 MNHEY, CDR2 SMNVEV (reference sequence). CDR3 region: CASSQLGTGLNTEAFF. CDR3 in DNA: TGTGCCAGCAGTCAACTAGGGACAGGGTTGAACACTGAAGCTTTCTTT.